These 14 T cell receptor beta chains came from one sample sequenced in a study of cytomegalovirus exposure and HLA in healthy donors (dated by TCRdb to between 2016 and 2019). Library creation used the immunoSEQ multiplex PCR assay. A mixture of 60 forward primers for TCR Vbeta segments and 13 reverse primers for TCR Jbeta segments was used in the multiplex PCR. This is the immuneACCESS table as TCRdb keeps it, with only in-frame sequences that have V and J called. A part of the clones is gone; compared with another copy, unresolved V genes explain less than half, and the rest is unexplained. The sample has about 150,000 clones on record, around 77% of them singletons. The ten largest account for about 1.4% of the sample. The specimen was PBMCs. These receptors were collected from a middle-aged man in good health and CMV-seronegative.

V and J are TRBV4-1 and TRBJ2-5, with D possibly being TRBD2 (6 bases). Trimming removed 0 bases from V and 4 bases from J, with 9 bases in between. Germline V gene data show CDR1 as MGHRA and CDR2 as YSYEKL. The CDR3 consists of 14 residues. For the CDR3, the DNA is TGCGCCAGCAGCCAAGAACCGGGAGTAGAGACCCAGTACTTC. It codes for CASSQEPGVETQYF.

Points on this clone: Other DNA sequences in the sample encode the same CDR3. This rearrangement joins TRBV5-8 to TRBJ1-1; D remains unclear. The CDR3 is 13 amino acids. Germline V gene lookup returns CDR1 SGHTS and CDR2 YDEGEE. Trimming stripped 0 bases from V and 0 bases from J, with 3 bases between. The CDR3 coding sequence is TGTGCCAGCAGCTTGGCGGTGAACACTGAAGCTTTCTTT. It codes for CASSLAVNTEAFF.

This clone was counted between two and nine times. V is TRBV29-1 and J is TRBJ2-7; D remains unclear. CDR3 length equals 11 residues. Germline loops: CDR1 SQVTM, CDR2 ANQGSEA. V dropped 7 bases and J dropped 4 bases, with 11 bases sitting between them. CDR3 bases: TGCAGCGCCCTTATCGGGTACGAGCAGTACTTC. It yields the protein CSALIGYEQYF.

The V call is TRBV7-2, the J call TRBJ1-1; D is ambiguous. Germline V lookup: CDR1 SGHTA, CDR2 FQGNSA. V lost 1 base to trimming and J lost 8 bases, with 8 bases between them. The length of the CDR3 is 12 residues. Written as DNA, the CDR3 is TGTGCCAGCAGCTTAGGGATCAGGGAAGCTTTCTTT. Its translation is CASSLGIREAFF.

Written as DNA, the CDR3 is TGCGCCTGCCCCGAGGTCCCATCCTACAATGAGCAGTTCTTC. It translates to CACPEVPSYNEQFF. The chain links TRBV5-1 to TRBJ2-1, with D uncertain. The ends were cut back, 10 bases at V and 1 base at J, with 15 bases in the middle. Per the germline V gene, CDR1 is SGHRS and CDR2 is YFSETQ. CDR3 length: 14 amino acids.

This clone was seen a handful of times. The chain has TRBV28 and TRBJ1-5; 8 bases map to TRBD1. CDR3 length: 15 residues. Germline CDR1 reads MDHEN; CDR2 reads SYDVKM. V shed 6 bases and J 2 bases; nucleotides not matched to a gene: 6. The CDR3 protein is CASRPPGQGNQPQHF. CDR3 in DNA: TGTGCCAGCAGGCCACCGGGACAGGGCAATCAGCCCCAGCATTTT.

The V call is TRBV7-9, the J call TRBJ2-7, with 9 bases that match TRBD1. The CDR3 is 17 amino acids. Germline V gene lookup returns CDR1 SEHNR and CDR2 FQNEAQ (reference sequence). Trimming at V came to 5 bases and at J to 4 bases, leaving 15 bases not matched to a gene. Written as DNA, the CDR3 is TGTGCCAGCAGCACCCTAGGCGGGACAGGGACCCTATACGAGCAGTACTTC. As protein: CASSTLGGTGTLYEQYF.

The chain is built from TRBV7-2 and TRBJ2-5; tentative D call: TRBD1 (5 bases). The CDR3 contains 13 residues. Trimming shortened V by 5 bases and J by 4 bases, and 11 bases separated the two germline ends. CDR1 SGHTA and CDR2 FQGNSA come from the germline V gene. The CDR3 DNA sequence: TGTGCCAGCAGCCCCTCCCAGGGAGAGACCCAGTACTTC. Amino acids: CASSPSQGETQYF. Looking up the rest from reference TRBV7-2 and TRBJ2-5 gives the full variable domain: GAGVSQSPSNKVTEKGKDVELRCDPISGHTALYWYRQSLGQGLEFLIYFQGNSAPDKSGLPSDRFSAERTGGSVSTLTIQRTQQEDSAVYLCASSPSQGETQYFGPGTRLLVL.

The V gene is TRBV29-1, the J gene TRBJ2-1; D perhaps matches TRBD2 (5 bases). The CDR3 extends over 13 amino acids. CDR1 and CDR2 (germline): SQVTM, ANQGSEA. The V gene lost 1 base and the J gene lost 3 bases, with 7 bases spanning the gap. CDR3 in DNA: TGCAGCGTTGAAGTCGGGAACTACAATGAGCAGTTCTTC. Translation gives CSVEVGNYNEQFF.

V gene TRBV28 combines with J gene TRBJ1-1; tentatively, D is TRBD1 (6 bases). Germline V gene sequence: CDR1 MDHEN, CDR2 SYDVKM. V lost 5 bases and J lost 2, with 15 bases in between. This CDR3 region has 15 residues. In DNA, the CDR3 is TGTGCCAGCAGTACTTCAGGGGCAGGTAACACTGAAGCTTTCTTT. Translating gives CASSTSGAGNTEAFF.

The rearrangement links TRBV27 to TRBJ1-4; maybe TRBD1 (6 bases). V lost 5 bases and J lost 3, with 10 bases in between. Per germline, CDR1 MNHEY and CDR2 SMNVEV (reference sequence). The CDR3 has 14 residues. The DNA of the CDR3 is TGTGCCAGCAGTCTCGGACAGTCTAATGAAAAACTGTTTTTT. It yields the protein CASSLGQSNEKLFF.

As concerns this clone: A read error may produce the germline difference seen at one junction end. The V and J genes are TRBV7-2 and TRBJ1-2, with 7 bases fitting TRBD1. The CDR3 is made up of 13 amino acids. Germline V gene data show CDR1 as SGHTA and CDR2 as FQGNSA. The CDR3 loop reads CASSLDPDREMSF. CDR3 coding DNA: TGTGCCAGCAGCTTAGACCCTGACAGGGAAATGTCCTTC.

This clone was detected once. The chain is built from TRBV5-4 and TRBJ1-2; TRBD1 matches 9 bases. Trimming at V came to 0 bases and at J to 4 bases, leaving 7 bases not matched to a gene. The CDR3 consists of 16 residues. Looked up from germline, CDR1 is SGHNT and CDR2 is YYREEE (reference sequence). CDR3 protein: CASSLGRDRAFYGYTF. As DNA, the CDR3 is TGTGCCAGCAGCTTGGGACGGGACAGGGCTTTCTATGGCTACACCTTC.

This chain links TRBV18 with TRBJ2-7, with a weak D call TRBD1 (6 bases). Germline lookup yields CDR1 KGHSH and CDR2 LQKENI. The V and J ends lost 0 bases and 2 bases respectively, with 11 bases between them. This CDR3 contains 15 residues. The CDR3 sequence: CASSPPGARAYEQYV. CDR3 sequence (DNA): TGTGCCAGCTCACCACCGGGGGCGCGAGCCTACGAGCAGTACGTC.